This T cell receptor (beta chain) is drawn from a study of T cell changes during pregnancy in multiple sclerosis. V trimming: 0 bases; J trimming: 1 base; junction bases outside the gene matches: 8. The CDR3 extends over 20 amino acids. Germline V CDR1 and CDR2: SGHRS, YFSETQ. TCRdb's table, derived via immunoSEQ multiplex PCR, lists solely in-frame clones and lacks some. The top ten clones hold approximately 0.73% of a sample with 35,000 to 50,000 clones, over 85% of them seen once. The TCR comes from a female donor with multiple sclerosis, enrolled in a pregnancy study. The sequencing here drew on CD4+ T cells from peripheral blood mononuclear cells, taken in the first trimester of pregnancy. The rearrangement joins TRBV5-1 to TRBJ2-1; 15 nucleotides align to TRBD2. The CDR3 nucleotides read TGCGCCAGCAGCTTGGCCGGGGGACTAGCGGGAGGTCAATCCTACAATGAGCAGTTCTTC. Residues: CASSLAGGLAGGQSYNEQFF. The entire variable domain, with the rest obtained from reference TRBV5-1 and TRBJ2-1, is as follows: KAGVTQTPRYLIKTRGQQVTLSCSPISGHRSVSWYQQTPGQGLQFLFEYFSETQRNKGNFPGRFSGRQFSNSRSEMNVSTLELGDSALYLCASSLAGGLAGGQSYNEQFFGPGTRLTVL.